Below are 20 T cell receptor beta chains sequenced from a single sample in a study of beta chain features in type 1 diabetes. Expressed TCRB transcripts were sequenced because the entire RNA isolate underwent reverse transcription. The data were produced by immunoSEQ multiplex PCR, yet TCRdb's version contains in-frame clones alone and is incomplete. This table holds 400,000 to 450,000 clones, more than 11% found once. Sequencing input: naive CD4+ T cells from blood. These receptors were taken from a man aged 25-45 years in good health.

This clone was counted between two and nine times. The J gene is TRBJ2-6, the V gene TRBV2; D is unclear. Germline values: CDR1 SNHLY, CDR2 FYNNEI. Deletions cut 6 bases from V and 0 bases from J, with 3 bases between. This CDR3 is 13 amino acids long. In DNA, the CDR3 is TGTGCCAGCAGAGACTCTGGGGCCAACGTCCTGACTTTC. Its translation: CASRDSGANVLTF.

The table lists this clone with a few counts. CDR3 DNA sequence: TGTGCCAGCAGCTTAGATGTTGCGTCCGGGACCCAGTACTTC. Translated: CASSLDVASGTQYF. The chain combines TRBV11-2 with TRBJ2-5; no reliable D call. The ends were cut back, 0 bases at V and 7 bases at J, with 12 bases in the middle. The CDR3 length is 14 residues. Germline-derived CDR1 and CDR2 are SGHAT and FQNNGV.

This clone was recorded a few times. V usage is TRBV7-9 and J usage is TRBJ2-4; 7 bases map to TRBD1. V shed 3 bases and J 0 bases; nucleotides not matched to a gene: 5. Germline V lookup: CDR1 SEHNR, CDR2 FQNEAQ (reference sequence). This CDR3 is 16 amino acids long. CDR3 residues: CASSLGQLLAKNIQYF. The CDR3 DNA sequence: TGTGCCAGCAGCTTGGGACAGCTTCTAGCCAAAAACATTCAGTACTTC.

The chain links TRBV7-2 to TRBJ2-2, with D unclear. Trimming left V 5 bases short and J 1 base short, with 11 bases between. The CDR3 consists of 15 residues. The germline V gene encodes CDR1 SGHTA and CDR2 FQGNSA. The CDR3 region has the DNA TGTGCCAGCAGCAGCCGCCTTCTGAACACCGGGGAGCTGTTTTTT. Its protein is CASSSRLLNTGELFF. Drawing the rest from reference TRBV7-2 and TRBJ2-2, the complete variable domain is GAGVSQSPSNKVTEKGKDVELRCDPISGHTALYWYRQSLGQGLEFLIYFQGNSAPDKSGLPSDRFSAERTGGSVSTLTIQRTQQEDSAVYLCASSSRLLNTGELFFGEGSRLTVL.

This clone was counted between two and nine times. V gene TRBV30 combines with J gene TRBJ1-1; D gene ambiguous. The CDR3 length is 13 residues. Germline-derived CDR1 and CDR2 are GTSNPN and SVGIG (reference sequence). V was shortened by 0 bases and J by 5 bases, with 10 bases between the two germline ends. CDR3 DNA: TGTGCCTGGAGTGTTCGGGGTGTGACTGAAGCTTTCTTT. Protein sequence: CAWSVRGVTEAFF.

In its sample, this clone was seen a few times. This sequence joins TRBV7-9 and TRBJ1-1, with a tentative D call TRBD1 (5 bases). Trimming cost V 4 bases and J 5 bases, with 11 bases left between them. Germline V lookup: CDR1 SEHNR, CDR2 FQNEAQ (reference sequence). The CDR3 runs to 13 residues. The CDR3 DNA reads as TGTGCCAGCAGCTACGGGACGGGAACTGAAGCTTTCTTT. It is translated as CASSYGTGTEAFF.

The chain couples TRBV30 to TRBJ1-2, with D possibly matching TRBD1 (5 bases). CDR3 size: 14 residues. The germline V gene encodes CDR1 GTSNPN and CDR2 SVGIG (reference sequence). Trimming pared 4 bases from V and 7 bases from J, leaving 19 bases between. CDR3 coding DNA: TGTGCCTGGAACCCAAGGTCAGGGTGGCTTGGCTACACCTTC. Residues: CAWNPRSGWLGYTF. The whole variable domain, remainder taken from reference TRBV30 and TRBJ1-2, is SQTIHQWPATLVQPVGSPLSLECTVEGTSNPNLYWYRQAAGRGLQLLFYSVGIGQISSEVPQNLSASRPQDRQFILSSKKLLLSDSGFYLCAWNPRSGWLGYTFGSGTRLTVV.

This clone turned up a few times. The chain joins TRBV7-2 to TRBJ1-2, with a tentative D call TRBD1 (5 bases). This CDR3 is built from 16 residues. Germline CDR1 reads SGHTA; CDR2 reads FQGNSA. The ends were cut back, 1 base at V and 3 bases at J, with 15 bases in the middle. The CDR3 loop is CASSLERTGYHYGYTF. Here the CDR3 DNA reads TGTGCCAGCAGCTTAGAACGTACAGGTTACCACTATGGCTACACCTTC.

This clone was recorded a few times. V is TRBV28 and J is TRBJ1-2; a weak D match, TRBD1 (5 bases). Germline V gives CDR1 MDHEN, CDR2 SYDVKM. The CDR3 length is 13 residues. V was clipped by 10 bases and J by 4 bases, with 16 bases between them. This CDR3 is CATAQGIPYGYTF. Written as DNA, the CDR3 is TGTGCCACCGCGCAGGGAATCCCCTATGGCTACACCTTC.

The rearrangement uses TRBV30 and TRBJ2-5; D might be TRBD1 (5 bases). Trimming shortened V by 1 base and J by 3 bases, and 9 bases separated the two germline ends. Germline V gene lookup returns CDR1 GTSNPN and CDR2 SVGIG (reference sequence). This CDR3 region has 13 residues. CDR3 in amino acids: CAWSANRKETQYF. In DNA form, the CDR3 reads TGTGCCTGGAGTGCGAACAGGAAAGAGACCCAGTACTTC.

V gene TRBV12-5 combines with J gene TRBJ2-1; D remains unclear. V lost 9 bases and J lost 5, with 8 bases in between. The CDR3 sequence is 11 residues long. Looked up from germline, CDR1 is LGHNT and CDR2 is FRNRAP. Here the CDR3 reads CASRLDNEQFF. CDR3 nucleotide sequence: TGTGCTAGCCGATTGGACAATGAGCAGTTCTTC. Complete variable domain (other parts from reference TRBV12-5 and TRBJ2-1): DARVTQTPRHKVTEMGQEVTMRCQPILGHNTVFWYRQTMMQGLELLAYFRNRAPLDDSGMPKDRFSAEMPDATLATLKIQPSEPRDSAVYFCASRLDNEQFFGPGTRLTVL.

The J gene is TRBJ2-3, the V gene TRBV7-2; tentative D call: TRBD2 (6 bases). CDR1 is SGHTA, CDR2 FQGNSA, per germline. The CDR3 totals 15 residues. Trimming removed 5 bases at V and 0 bases at J, with 12 bases between. The CDR3 DNA sequence: TGTGCCAGCAGCCGGGACTTCTCTAGCACAGATACGCAGTATTTT. Translation: CASSRDFSSTDTQYF.

The chain combines TRBV30 with TRBJ2-7, with D uncertain. Germline CDR1 reads GTSNPN; CDR2 reads SVGIG (reference sequence). The V end lost 0 bases, the J end lost 5 bases, and 14 bases lay between the germline ends. The CDR3 is 14 residues long. CDR3 bases: TGTGCCTGGAGTGTACGTAGAGGATGGAACGAGCAGTACGTC. This sequence encodes CAWSVRRGWNEQYV.

This clone was found a few times. This same CDR3 is encoded by further DNA sequences in the sample. The V and J genes are TRBV5-4 and TRBJ2-5; D is unclear. Germline V lookup: CDR1 SGHNT, CDR2 YYREEE (reference sequence). V lost 0 bases and J 1 base, leaving 7 bases between the germline ends. There are 14 residues in the CDR3. The CDR3 reads CASSLVGSQETQYF. The DNA of the CDR3 is TGTGCCAGCAGCTTGGTAGGAAGCCAAGAGACCCAGTACTTC.

The chain couples TRBV7-9 to TRBJ1-1, with D unresolved. CDR3 length equals 15 residues. Germline V gives CDR1 SEHNR, CDR2 FQNEAQ (reference sequence). The V end lost 1 base, the J end lost 0 bases, and 9 bases lay between the germline ends. CDR3 sequence reads: CASSLDGALNTEAFF. In DNA form, the CDR3 reads TGTGCCAGCAGCTTAGACGGAGCCCTGAACACTGAAGCTTTCTTT.

This clone was seen many times. The V and J genes are TRBV30 and TRBJ2-7; 8 bases map to TRBD1. The CDR3 is made up of 12 amino acids. Germline V gives CDR1 GTSNPN, CDR2 SVGIG (reference sequence). Trimming cost V 2 bases and J 3 bases; bases outside gene matches: 0. As DNA, the CDR3 is TGTGCCTGGAGTACAGGGGGCTACGAGCAGTACGTC. Protein sequence: CAWSTGGYEQYV.

This clone came up a few times. The CDR3 region is CSVLGLAGYNEQFF. The CDR3 DNA reads TGCAGCGTTCTGGGACTAGCGGGATACAATGAGCAGTTCTTC. The chain uses TRBV29-1 and TRBJ2-1; 13 bases fit TRBD2. Per germline, CDR1 SQVTM and CDR2 ANQGSEA. The CDR3 loop spans 14 amino acids. With V trimmed by 5 bases and J by 4 bases, 2 bases remained unmatched.

The chain links TRBV5-6 to TRBJ2-6; 9 bases match TRBD1. The CDR3 sequence is 19 residues long. In germline, CDR1 is SGHDT, CDR2 YYEEEE. J gave up 2 bases and V 3 bases, and 12 bases lay outside the gene matches. The CDR3 reads CASSWTGENGVAGANVLTF. The CDR3 DNA follows: TGTGCCAGCAGCTGGACAGGGGAAAATGGGGTTGCTGGGGCCAACGTCCTGACTTTC.

This chain links TRBV15 with TRBJ2-2; no definite D call. This CDR3 is 12 amino acids long. Trimming took 1 base from V and 6 from J, leaving 3 bases between them. The germline gives CDR1 LNHNV, CDR2 YYDKDF (reference sequence). The CDR3 sequence: CATSRVPGELFF. The CDR3 bases are TGTGCCACCAGCAGAGTGCCCGGGGAGCTGTTTTTT. The whole variable domain, remainder taken from reference TRBV15 and TRBJ2-2, is DAMVIQNPRYQVTQFGKPVTLSCSQTLNHNVMYWYQQKSSQAPKLLFHYYDKDFNNEADTPDNFQSRRPNTSFCFLDIRSPGLGDTAMYLCATSRVPGELFFGEGSRLTVL.

This clone was seen a handful of times. This chain uses TRBV7-9 with TRBJ2-3; D ambiguous. Germline V gene data show CDR1 as SEHNR and CDR2 as FQNEAQ (reference sequence). This CDR3 has 18 amino acids. The germline V and J ends were trimmed by 5 bases and 8 bases, with 29 bases remaining between them. CDR3 protein: CASSDRATGSLDTSTQYF. The CDR3 coding sequence is TGTGCCAGCAGCGACCGGGCGACGGGCAGCTTAGACACAAGTACGCAGTATTTT. Full variable domain (outside the CDR3, taken from reference TRBV7-9 and TRBJ2-3): DTGVSQNPRHKITKRGQNVTFRCDPISEHNRLYWYRQTLGQGPEFLTYFQNEAQLEKSRLLSDRFSAERPKGSFSTLEIQRTEQGDSAMYLCASSDRATGSLDTSTQYFGPGTRLTVL.